This TCR beta chain came from a study of shared clonotypes between healthy human individuals. This clone was seen a handful of times. TCRdb's copy holds only in-frame clones and misses some; the assay was immunoSEQ multiplex PCR. The sample consists of about 360,000 clones, over 70% of them appearing once. All of the donors resided in Nashville, Tennessee, and each was a Caucasian adult. The germline CDR1 and CDR2 sequences are MGHDK and SYGVNS. The CDR3 has 15 residues. Trimming cost V 4 bases and J 3 bases; bases outside gene matches: 9. This sequence joins TRBV25-1 and TRBJ2-7, with TRBD2 matching 7 bases. This sequence originates from a man under 40 in good health. Sequencing was performed on memory CD4+ T cells sorted from blood. Subset defined: CD45RA-negative fraction. DNA for the CDR3: TGTGCCAGCAGTGCGTTGGGAGGGAGTAACTACGAGCAGTACTTC. It codes for CASSALGGSNYEQYF.